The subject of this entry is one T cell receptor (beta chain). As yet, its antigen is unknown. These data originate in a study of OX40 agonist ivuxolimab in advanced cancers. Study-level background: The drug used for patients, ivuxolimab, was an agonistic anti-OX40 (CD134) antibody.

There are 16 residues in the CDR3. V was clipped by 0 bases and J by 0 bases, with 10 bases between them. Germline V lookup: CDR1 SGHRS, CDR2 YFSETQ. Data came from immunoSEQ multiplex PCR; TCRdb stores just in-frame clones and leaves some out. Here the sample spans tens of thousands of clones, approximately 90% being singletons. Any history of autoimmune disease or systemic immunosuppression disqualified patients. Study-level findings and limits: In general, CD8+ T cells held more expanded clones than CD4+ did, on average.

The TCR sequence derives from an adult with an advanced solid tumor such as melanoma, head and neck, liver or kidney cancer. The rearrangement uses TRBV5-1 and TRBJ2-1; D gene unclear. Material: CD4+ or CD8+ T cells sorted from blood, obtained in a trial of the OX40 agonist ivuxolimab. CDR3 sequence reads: CASSLAIASSYNEQFF. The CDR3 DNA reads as TGCGCCAGCAGCTTGGCCATAGCTAGCTCCTACAATGAGCAGTTCTTC.